This T cell receptor beta chain was obtained from a study of CD8 T cells in ankylosing spondylitis. Study conclusions and caveats: Earlier authors reported some of these motif variants in reactive arthritis synovial fluid and blood. Disease-linked clones bore a CD8+ phenotype and were relatively rare in peripheral blood. Ankylosing spondylitis blood appeared to be characterized by a TCR beta motif of about eight highly homologous variants.

The table lists this clonotype with many counts. Its target is not known. Germline loops: CDR1 SQVTM, CDR2 ANQGSEA. The CDR3 runs to 13 residues. J was trimmed by 5 bases and V by 6 bases; bases with no gene match: 8. Molecular-barcoded quantitative 5'-RACE produced these TCR beta libraries. TCRdb reprocessed the 5' RACE reads with MiXCR, giving one entry per CDR3 protein. The sample records around 890,000 distinct CDR3 sequences, 10% to 15% being singletons. The V call is TRBV29-1, the J call TRBJ1-1, with 8 bases identical to TRBD1. The clonotype originates from a male donor with ankylosing spondylitis. Sequenced: blood, either unsorted or a sorted T cell fraction (not recorded which). The CDR3 region has the DNA TGCAGCGTAGCCCGTGACAGGGGTACTGAAGCTTTCTTT. Protein product: CSVARDRGTEAFF.